These 26 T cell receptor beta chains were sequenced from one sample in a study of T-cell memory formation after mild COVID-19. TCRdb passed the 5' RACE reads through MiXCR, listing each CDR3 protein once. This sample has 170,000 or so distinct CDR3 sequences, with less than 40% found just once. Material: PBMCs or a T cell subset sorted from them (not recorded which). All receptors derive from an adult woman who had mild COVID-19 (a few samples of this study predate the infection). Cell type and time point are not known.

The V and J genes are TRBV15 and TRBJ2-5; D might be TRBD2 (7 bases). Germline CDR1 and CDR2: LNHNV and YYDKDF (reference sequence). The CDR3 is made up of 14 amino acids. V was shortened by 6 bases and J by 1 base, with 12 bases between the two germline ends. The CDR3 loop is CATSIGGVQETQYF. Written as DNA, the CDR3 is TGTGCCACCAGTATAGGGGGGGTCCAAGAGACCCAGTACTTC. Drawing the rest from reference TRBV15 and TRBJ2-5, the complete variable domain is DAMVIQNPRYQVTQFGKPVTLSCSQTLNHNVMYWYQQKSSQAPKLLFHYYDKDFNNEADTPDNFQSRRPNTSFCFLDIRSPGLGDTAMYLCATSIGGVQETQYFGPGTRLLVL.

The chain has TRBV27 and TRBJ1-5; D not certain. Germline lookup yields CDR1 MNHEY and CDR2 SMNVEV (reference sequence). With 3 bases removed from V and 9 bases from J, the gap between germline ends came to 15 bases. This CDR3 has 14 residues. CDR3 sequence reads: CASSFVGPKVPQHF. The CDR3 bases are TGTGCCAGCAGTTTCGTAGGACCCAAAGTGCCCCAGCATTTT.

The chain links TRBV7-6 to TRBJ2-1; 7 bases are shared with TRBD1. This CDR3 has 15 amino acids. V lost 5 bases to trimming and J lost 2 bases; unmatched junction nucleotides: 6. The germline V gene has CDR1 SGHVS and CDR2 FNYEAQ. The CDR3 loop reads CASSQQGSPYNEQFF. The CDR3 region has the DNA TGTGCCAGCAGCCAACAGGGGTCCCCCTACAATGAGCAGTTCTTC. Filled out from reference TRBV7-6 and TRBJ2-1, the complete variable domain reads GAGVSQSPRYKVTKRGQDVALRCDPISGHVSLYWYRQALGQGPEFLTYFNYEAQQDKSGLPNDRFSAERPEGSISTLTIQRTEQRDSAMYRCASSQQGSPYNEQFFGPGTRLTVL.

The sample holds a few counts of this clonotype. This chain uses TRBV5-1 with TRBJ1-5; a possible D gene is TRBD1 (5 bases). Trimming took off 1 base at V and 7 bases at J, with 12 bases between the two ends. Germline lookup yields CDR1 SGHRS and CDR2 YFSETQ. The CDR3 has 14 amino acids. The CDR3 is CASSLRRKGQPQHF. Here the CDR3 DNA reads TGCGCCAGCAGCTTGAGGCGGAAGGGGCAGCCCCAGCATTTT.

V and J are TRBV9 and TRBJ2-7; 11 bases map to TRBD2. Germline CDR1 is SGDLS and CDR2 is YYNGEE. The CDR3 is made up of 16 amino acids. V was pared by 0 bases and J by 3 bases, with 5 bases of the junction left unmatched. The CDR3 sequence is CASSVGGLAALYEQYF. The DNA for the CDR3 is TGTGCCAGCAGCGTAGGGGGACTAGCGGCCCTCTACGAGCAGTACTTC.

The chain employs TRBV18 and TRBJ2-1; 7 bases are a match to TRBD2. V shed 3 bases, J shed 8 bases, and the junction held 4 bases outside the gene matches. This CDR3 comprises 13 residues. Germline CDR1 and CDR2: KGHSH and LQKENI. CDR3 nucleotides: TGTGCCAGCTCACCCAACGCGGGGGATGAGCAGTTCTTC. As protein: CASSPNAGDEQFF.

The chain couples TRBV7-2 to TRBJ1-4; D gene ambiguous. CDR3 length: 15 amino acids. With 1 base removed from V and 0 bases from J, the gap between germline ends came to 6 bases. Germline CDR1 and CDR2: SGHTA and FQGNSA. CDR3 DNA sequence: TGTGCCAGCAGCTTAGTTCAGGCAACTAATGAAAAACTGTTTTTT. Protein product: CASSLVQATNEKLFF.

This clonotype has a handful of counts. The CDR3 region is CASSRDRADTQYF. The CDR3 DNA is TGTGCCAGCAGCAGGGACAGGGCAGATACGCAGTATTTT. J is TRBJ2-3 and V is TRBV4-2; 9 nucleotides line up with TRBD1. Germline-derived CDR1 and CDR2 are LGHNA and YNFKEQ. The CDR3 loop spans 13 amino acids. The V gene end was trimmed by 5 bases and the J gene end by 4 bases; junction bases not matched to a gene: 1.

In its sample, this clonotype was seen a few times. The chain couples TRBV27 to TRBJ2-7, with TRBD2 matching 10 bases. This CDR3 contains 18 residues. The V gene end was trimmed by 4 bases and the J gene end by 0 bases; junction bases not matched to a gene: 12. Per the germline V gene, CDR1 is MNHEY and CDR2 is SMNVEV (reference sequence). This CDR3 reads CASSSLAGDVWSSYEQYF. The CDR3 DNA follows: TGTGCCAGCAGTTCCCTAGCGGGAGATGTCTGGAGCTCCTACGAGCAGTACTTC.

This chain uses TRBV5-1 with TRBJ1-1; unclear D gene. This CDR3 spans 13 amino acids. Deletions cut 3 bases from V and 7 bases from J, with 13 bases between. Per the germline V gene, CDR1 is SGHRS and CDR2 is YFSETQ. The CDR3 DNA is TGCGCCAGCAGCTCGGAAAGACACCTTGAAGCTTTCTTT. Translating gives CASSSERHLEAFF.

The CDR3 sequence is CASSPGVARDEQYF. As DNA, the CDR3 is TGTGCCAGCAGCCCCGGAGTAGCGCGGGACGAGCAGTACTTC. V usage is TRBV7-2 and J usage is TRBJ2-7, with D tentatively TRBD2 (5 bases). The V end was cut by 5 bases, the J end by 5 bases, with 16 bases between. CDR1 and CDR2 (germline): SGHTA, FQGNSA. The CDR3 has 14 amino acids.

Only a few counts were recorded for this clonotype. The chain has TRBV27 and TRBJ1-1, with D unclear. CDR3 length: 14 residues. The V end was cut by 4 bases, the J end by 1 base, with 10 bases between. Germline CDR1 is MNHEY and CDR2 is SMNVEV (reference sequence). The chain's CDR3 is CASSSIEANTEAFF. DNA for the CDR3: TGTGCCAGCAGTTCCATCGAAGCGAACACTGAAGCTTTCTTT.

This clonotype has only a few counts. The chain recombines TRBV19 with TRBJ2-3; TRBD1 matches 7 bases. Trimming took 9 bases from V and 2 from J; bases not matched to a gene: 11. This CDR3 has 15 residues. Germline CDR1 is LNHDA and CDR2 is SQIVND (reference sequence). The DNA for the CDR3 is TGTGCCAGCAAAGGACAGGCCTCCCACACAGATACGCAGTATTTT. This sequence encodes CASKGQASHTDTQYF.

For the CDR3, the DNA is TGCAGTGCTAGAGTGGGGGGTAGCAATCAGCCCCAGCATTTT. It specifies CSARVGGSNQPQHF. This chain connects TRBV20-1 to TRBJ1-5; TRBD1 might be the D (5 bases). Germline CDR1 and CDR2: DFQATT and SNEGSKA (reference sequence). V was trimmed by 1 base and J by 0 bases, leaving 7 bases between them. The CDR3 is 14 residues long.

V gene TRBV11-2 combines with J gene TRBJ1-1; 8 nucleotides match TRBD1. The trim removed 4 bases at V and 4 bases at J, leaving 11 bases unmatched. Germline CDR1 SGHAT, CDR2 FQNNGV. The CDR3 is 16 amino acids. In nucleotides, the CDR3 is TGTGCCAGCAGCTCGGCCACAGGGGGGGTGGGCACTGAAGCTTTCTTT. Encoded protein: CASSSATGGVGTEAFF. Looking up the rest from reference TRBV11-2 and TRBJ1-1 gives the full variable domain: EAGVAQSPRYKIIEKRQSVAFWCNPISGHATLYWYQQILGQGPKLLIQFQNNGVVDDSQLPKDRFSAERLKGVDSTLKIQPAKLEDSAVYLCASSSATGGVGTEAFFGQGTRLTVV.

The sample holds a few counts of this clonotype. The chain has TRBV4-2 and TRBJ1-2, with D uncertain. The CDR3 covers 14 residues. Germline assignment: CDR1 LGHNA and CDR2 YNFKEQ. V was cut by 1 base and J by 4 bases, with 10 bases left in between. The CDR3 DNA follows: TGTGCCAGCAGCCAAGGGGTTTCCGTCTATGGCTACACCTTC. Residues: CASSQGVSVYGYTF.

In this sample, this clonotype turned up a few times. This chain connects TRBV4-1 to TRBJ2-2; 10 bases match TRBD1. The V and J ends lost 1 base and 0 bases, in that order; junction bases with no gene match: 8. Germline CDR1 and CDR2: MGHRA and YSYEKL. There are 19 residues in the CDR3. The CDR3 here is CASSQVGTGETPNTGELFF. The CDR3, as DNA: TGCGCCAGCAGCCAAGTTGGGACAGGGGAAACACCGAACACCGGGGAGCTGTTTTTT.

The rearrangement links TRBV24-1 to TRBJ2-2, with D perhaps TRBD1 (5 bases). V was pared by 4 bases and J by 0 bases, with 11 bases between. Germline V gene lookup returns CDR1 KGHDR and CDR2 SFDVKD. This CDR3 has 16 residues. CDR3 sequence reads: CATSESGITNTGELFF. CDR3 nucleotides: TGTGCCACCAGTGAATCAGGGATCACGAACACCGGGGAGCTGTTTTTT.

The chain has TRBV9 and TRBJ2-5; possibly TRBD1 or TRBD2 for D (6 bases each). Germline CDR1 is SGDLS and CDR2 is YYNGEE. V was shortened by 0 bases and J by 1 base, with 13 bases between the two germline ends. The CDR3 sequence is 16 residues long. CDR3 amino acids: CASSVAGGGIQETQYF. DNA for the CDR3: TGTGCCAGCAGCGTAGCTGGAGGGGGGATCCAAGAGACCCAGTACTTC. Based on the CDR3 plus reference TRBV9 and TRBJ2-5, the full variable domain is DSGVTQTPKHLITATGQRVTLRCSPRSGDLSVYWYQQSLDQGLQFLIQYYNGEERAKGNILERFSAQQFPDLHSELNLSSLELGDSALYFCASSVAGGGIQETQYFGPGTRLLVL.

The chain recombines TRBV7-9 with TRBJ2-5; D is perhaps TRBD2 (6 bases). V was clipped by 7 bases and J by 11 bases, with 14 bases between them. The CDR3 has 11 amino acids. Germline V gene sequence: CDR1 SEHNR, CDR2 FQNEAQ (reference sequence). The CDR3 reads CASKRESSQYF. CDR3 nucleotides: TGTGCCAGCAAACGGGAGTCCTCACAGTACTTC.

This clonotype was detected a few times. This chain connects TRBV10-3 to TRBJ2-3; 7 bases match TRBD2. CDR1 ENHRY and CDR2 SYGVKD come from the germline V gene. The CDR3 runs 15 residues. Unmatched junction bases numbered 5, after V lost 3 bases and J lost 2 bases. CDR3 DNA sequence: TGTGCCATCAGTGATGGAGGGAGGGCCACAGATACGCAGTATTTT. Its translation is CAISDGGRATDTQYF.

This clonotype occurred a few times. A read error may explain this, as a much larger clone is one base away. The chain employs TRBV5-1 and TRBJ2-2; the match to TRBD2 covers 12 bases. The CDR3 is made up of 15 amino acids. Germline CDR1 SGHRS, CDR2 YFSETQ. DNA for the CDR3: TGCGCCACCTCTAGCGGGGGGGCCGCGGACGGGGAGCGGTTTTTT. Its translation: CATSSGGAADGERFF.

The V call is TRBV15, the J call TRBJ1-4; D remains ambiguous. Between the trimmed V and J ends, which lost 1 base and 8 bases, there was a span of 14 bases. The CDR3 extends over 15 amino acids. The germline CDR1 and CDR2 sequences are LNHNV and YYDKDF (reference sequence). The CDR3 bases are TGTGCCACCAGCAGAGTAAAGGGAGCGGAGGAAAAACTGTTTTTT. Protein product: CATSRVKGAEEKLFF.

This clonotype turned up a few times. The chain employs TRBV5-1 and TRBJ1-5; D uncertain. Trimming took off 4 bases at V and 1 base at J, with 12 bases between the two ends. CDR1 and CDR2 from the germline V gene are SGHRS and YFSETQ. CDR3 length: 15 amino acids. CDR3 DNA sequence: TGCGCCAGCAGCCTCGTGGGAGACAGCAATCAGCCCCAGCATTTT. Its translation is CASSLVGDSNQPQHF.

In this sample, this clonotype turned up a few times. The chain combines TRBV20-1 with TRBJ1-6; a possible D gene is TRBD1 (6 bases). The germline V gene encodes CDR1 DFQATT and CDR2 SNEGSKA (reference sequence). The V end lost 6 bases, the J end lost 0 bases, and 12 bases lay between the germline ends. The CDR3 extends over 15 amino acids. The CDR3, as DNA: TGCAGTGCACGGACAGAAAGCTCCTATAATTCACCCCTCCACTTT. Translating gives CSARTESSYNSPLHF.

The V gene is TRBV7-6, the J gene TRBJ2-1; possibly TRBD1 for D (5 bases). Germline loops: CDR1 SGHVS, CDR2 FNYEAQ. V was clipped by 5 bases and J by 5 bases, with 19 bases between them. The CDR3 consists of 16 residues. The CDR3, as DNA: TGTGCCAGCAGCCTACCGGGTACAGGTGAAAACAATGAGCAGTTCTTC. Translation gives CASSLPGTGENNEQFF.